These T cell receptor beta chains were read from a single sample in a study of T cells after yellow fever vaccination. Using its own MiXCR run on the 5' RACE reads, TCRdb lists one record per CDR3 protein. This sample has 500,000 to 650,000 distinct CDR3 sequences; over 9% occur once, and the top ten carry about 16%. The sample here was PBMCs, taken on the day of the yellow fever booster vaccination. The receptors derive from a man aged 25-40 years who received the YFV17D yellow fever vaccine. Both conserved end residues are part of each CDR3. D genes are given only for firm matches. A clone size is listed for some rows: how often the clone was seen (once, few, many), or a class if it is expanded.

>few|-|TRBV5-1|TRBJ2-3
CASSFLGSPTDTQYF
TGCGCCAGCAGTTTCCTAGGGAGCCCCACAGATACGCAGTATTTT
>few|-|TRBV7-9|TRBJ2-1
CASSPGRVGADEQFF
TGTGCCAGCAGCCCTGGGCGCGTGGGGGCGGATGAGCAGTTCTTC
>-|TRBD2|TRBV15|TRBJ2-1
CATSRLAGASKEQFF
TGTGCCACCAGCAGGCTAGCGGGAGCTAGCAAGGAGCAGTTCTTC
>few|TRBD2|TRBV12-3/TRBV12-4|TRBJ2-3
CASSPWREGSDTQYF
TGTGCCAGCAGCCCTTGGCGGGAGGGGTCAGATACGCAGTATTTT
>-|TRBD1|TRBV6-5|TRBJ2-2
CASSHHRDRRTGELFF
TGTGCCAGCAGTCACCACCGGGACAGGCGCACCGGGGAGCTGTTTTTT
>few|-|TRBV20-1|TRBJ2-2
CSAKGIEELFF
TGCAGTGCTAAGGGGATTGAGGAGCTGTTTTTT
>few|-|TRBV27|TRBJ1-6
CASSTLPDSHSPLHF
TGTGCCAGCAGTACTCTCCCGGACAGCCATTCACCCCTCCACTTT
>-|-|TRBV7-8|TRBJ2-1
CASSLLVPSASSYNEQFF
TGTGCCAGCAGCTTATTGGTTCCTAGCGCAAGCTCCTACAATGAGCAGTTCTTC
>few|TRBD2|TRBV12-3/TRBV12-4|TRBJ2-1
CASRPQVAGESYNEQFF
TGTGCCAGCAGGCCTCAGGTGGCGGGGGAGTCCTACAATGAGCAGTTCTTC
>few|-|TRBV29-1|TRBJ2-2
CSVIIGFGELFF
TGCAGCGTAATAATAGGTTTTGGGGAGCTGTTTTTT
>-|-|TRBV29-1|TRBJ2-5
CSVGGLQETQYF
TGCAGCGTTGGGGGGCTCCAAGAGACCCAGTACTTC
>-|-|TRBV7-6|TRBJ2-2
CASSPDSRTGELFF
TGTGCCAGCAGCCCGGACAGCCGCACCGGGGAGCTGTTTTTT
>-|-|TRBV4-1|TRBJ2-1
CASSQHGSEQFF
TGCGCCAGCAGCCAACATGGAAGTGAGCAGTTCTTC
>few|-|TRBV24-1|TRBJ2-1
CATSNPDEQFF
TGTGCCACCAGTAATCCCGATGAGCAGTTCTTC
>-|TRBD2|TRBV5-1|TRBJ2-7
CASSLGTSGRAYERYF
TGCGCCAGCAGCTTAGGGACTAGCGGGAGGGCCTACGAGCGGTACTTC
>-|-|TRBV5-1|TRBJ1-6
CARVFILNSPLHF
TGCGCCAGGGTCTTCATTCTTAATTCACCCCTCCACTTT
>many|-|TRBV7-6|TRBJ2-2
CASSLGRPGELFF
TGTGCCAGCAGCTTAGGGCGCCCCGGGGAGCTGTTTTTT
>few|-|TRBV3-1|TRBJ2-7
CASSQAQGGISEQYF
TGTGCCAGCAGCCAAGCTCAGGGCGGAATAAGCGAGCAGTACTTC
>many|TRBD2|TRBV30|TRBJ2-5
CAWKGGSGRETQYF
TGTGCCTGGAAAGGCGGGAGCGGGCGGGAGACCCAGTACTTC
>-|-|TRBV5-1|TRBJ2-3
CASSLGEADTTDTQYF
TGCGCCAGCAGCTTGGGAGAAGCGGACACCACAGATACGCAGTATTTT
>-|TRBD2|TRBV5-1|TRBJ2-1
CASSLASGSFYRNEQFF
TGCGCCAGCAGCTTGGCCAGCGGGAGCTTCTATCGTAATGAGCAGTTCTTC
>-|-|TRBV29-1|TRBJ2-7
CSVEDLRYEQYF
TGCAGCGTTGAAGACCTACGCTACGAGCAGTACTTC